Listed below are T cell receptor beta chains from one sample, sequenced in a study of CD8+CD57+ T cells in acquired aplastic anemia. Using its own MiXCR run on the reads, TCRdb lists one record per CDR3 protein. The table lists 150,000 or so distinct CDR3 sequences, about 48% of them singletons. The sample was sorted CD4+, CD8+, or CD8+CD57+ T cells (not recorded which) from PBMCs. All receptors derive from a human donor with aplastic anemia. Each CDR3 is given with its conserved first and last residue. The order of the fields is J gene, V gene, CDR3 protein.

j_call: TRBJ1-2
v_call: TRBV2
cdr3_aa: CASTPGRDTYGYTF

j_call: TRBJ1-1
v_call: TRBV24-1
cdr3_aa: CATSDSRQGTTFF

j_call: TRBJ1-1
v_call: TRBV24-1
cdr3_aa: CATSDYRATEAFF

j_call: TRBJ1-6
v_call: TRBV7-2
cdr3_aa: CASSLDSRRNSPLHF

j_call: TRBJ1-2
v_call: TRBV7-6
cdr3_aa: CASSQGASIYGYTF

j_call: TRBJ2-3
v_call: TRBV4-2
cdr3_aa: CASSQQLAGSTDTQYF

j_call: TRBJ1-2
v_call: TRBV10-3
cdr3_aa: CAISESGEHYGYTF

j_call: TRBJ2-7
v_call: TRBV4-1
cdr3_aa: CAGSPWAGSYELYF

j_call: TRBJ2-7
v_call: TRBV9
cdr3_aa: CASSVAGGSAEQYF

j_call: TRBJ2-1
v_call: TRBV6-4
cdr3_aa: CASSERVGGRRLFF

j_call: TRBJ1-6
v_call: TRBV4-3
cdr3_aa: CASSQGSSYNSPLHF

j_call: TRBJ2-5
v_call: TRBV2
cdr3_aa: CASSWAGNQETQYF

j_call: TRBJ1-1
v_call: TRBV5-4
cdr3_aa: CASSQGTGDTEAFF

j_call: TRBJ1-6
v_call: TRBV6-1
cdr3_aa: CASRPIGGSYNSPLHF

j_call: TRBJ2-7
v_call: TRBV19
cdr3_aa: CASSTRQGAVLEQYF

j_call: TRBJ2-7
v_call: TRBV9
cdr3_aa: CASSPYGGPSYEQYF

j_call: TRBJ2-5
v_call: TRBV7-9
cdr3_aa: CASSLATGIETQYF

j_call: TRBJ2-3
v_call: TRBV7-8
cdr3_aa: CASSPPRADTQYF

j_call: TRBJ1-5
v_call: TRBV19
cdr3_aa: CASSRAPGNQPQHF

j_call: TRBJ2-5
v_call: TRBV4-1
cdr3_aa: CASSQVGDQETQYF

j_call: TRBJ1-6
v_call: TRBV19
cdr3_aa: CASSTQRQASVLHF

j_call: TRBJ1-6
v_call: TRBV29-1
cdr3_aa: CSAGEGNSPLHF

j_call: TRBJ1-1
v_call: TRBV15
cdr3_aa: CATSVETNTEAFF

j_call: TRBJ2-7
v_call: TRBV5-1
cdr3_aa: CASRGGGAGEQYF

j_call: TRBJ2-5
v_call: TRBV12-3/TRBV12-4
cdr3_aa: CASSGDRETQYF

j_call: TRBJ2-1
v_call: TRBV29-1
cdr3_aa: CSGLAGNYNEQFF

j_call: TRBJ1-3
v_call: TRBV15
cdr3_aa: CATSRDLSSGNTIYF

j_call: TRBJ1-2
v_call: TRBV3-1
cdr3_aa: CASSPGPPGAYGYTF

j_call: TRBJ2-7
v_call: TRBV29-1
cdr3_aa: CSVGTGIYEQYF

j_call: TRBJ2-7
v_call: TRBV7-2
cdr3_aa: CASSRGYPGPQYF

j_call: TRBJ1-1
v_call: TRBV14
cdr3_aa: CASSQARGTGGKNTEAFF

j_call: TRBJ2-3
v_call: TRBV25-1
cdr3_aa: CASSARGPGQGRGTQYF

j_call: TRBJ2-7
v_call: TRBV10-1
cdr3_aa: CASSSLRGGDEQYF

j_call: TRBJ2-7
v_call: TRBV2
cdr3_aa: CASSDPGQGAHEQYF

j_call: TRBJ2-1
v_call: TRBV7-2
cdr3_aa: CASTSAVQEQFF

j_call: TRBJ2-1
v_call: TRBV10-2
cdr3_aa: CASRTEIYNEQFF

j_call: TRBJ2-2
v_call: TRBV6-5
cdr3_aa: CASSYGVSGELFF

j_call: TRBJ2-1
v_call: TRBV3-1
cdr3_aa: CASSPRLADSYNEQFF

j_call: TRBJ2-1
v_call: TRBV12-5
cdr3_aa: CASGFGANEQFF

j_call: TRBJ2-4
v_call: TRBV13
cdr3_aa: CASSSLFSGSARGKNIQYF

j_call: TRBJ1-1
v_call: TRBV20-1
cdr3_aa: CSARERTGGRIGSTEAFF

j_call: TRBJ2-1
v_call: TRBV9
cdr3_aa: CASSAGTSGGFEQFF

j_call: TRBJ2-4
v_call: TRBV10-2
cdr3_aa: CASSEGQLAKDIQYF

j_call: TRBJ2-7
v_call: TRBV20-1
cdr3_aa: CSARGERNYEQYF

j_call: TRBJ2-3
v_call: TRBV7-9
cdr3_aa: CASSLRGGDTQYF

j_call: TRBJ2-7
v_call: TRBV11-2
cdr3_aa: CASREDQYEQYF

j_call: TRBJ2-4
v_call: TRBV5-4
cdr3_aa: CASSTGQQNIQYF

j_call: TRBJ1-6
v_call: TRBV19
cdr3_aa: CAGSLQDGNSPLHF

j_call: TRBJ1-2
v_call: TRBV20-1
cdr3_aa: CSAGRPGTGYGDGYTF

j_call: TRBJ2-1
v_call: TRBV19
cdr3_aa: CAISSRGHEQFF

j_call: TRBJ2-1
v_call: TRBV19
cdr3_aa: CASRRALDNEQFF

j_call: TRBJ2-5
v_call: TRBV29-1
cdr3_aa: CSVGAGTSETQYF

j_call: TRBJ1-5
v_call: TRBV6-2/TRBV6-3
cdr3_aa: CASSLAGRVLSNQPQHF